The 14 T cell receptor beta chains below all came from one sample that was sequenced in a study of blood T cell repertoires in COVID-19. The protocol was immunoSEQ multiplex PCR, while the TCRdb copy is restricted to in-frame clones and leaves out a portion. The data contain about 77,000 clones, less than 85% of them singletons. Sequencing was carried out using peripheral blood. The receptors were gathered from a woman in her 70s with acute or convalescent COVID-19.

Regarding this clone: A read error may produce the germline difference seen at one junction end. The chain combines TRBV5-4 with TRBJ2-2, with 7 bases matching TRBD2. This CDR3 has 14 amino acids. Germline V gene lookup returns CDR1 SGHNT and CDR2 YYREEE (reference sequence). The CDR3: CASNLGGNAGELFF. The CDR3 bases are TGTGCCAGCAATCTCGGGGGGAACGCCGGGGAGCTGTTTTTT.

This sequence joins TRBV3-1 (or the pseudogene TRBV3-2) and TRBJ1-1; no firm D call. The CDR3 runs to 14 residues. CDR1 and CDR2 (germline): LGHDT, YNNKEL (reference sequence). V was shortened by 1 base and J by 5 bases, with 11 bases between the two germline ends. The CDR3 loop reads CASSQGGAWTEAFF. The CDR3 DNA reads as TGTGCCAGCAGCCAAGGAGGCGCGTGGACTGAAGCTTTCTTT.

This clone was recorded only once. The V call is TRBV18, the J call TRBJ1-1, with 8 nucleotides matching TRBD1. Looked up from germline, CDR1 is KGHSH and CDR2 is LQKENI. The junction had 5 bases not matched to a gene; V was cut back by 4 bases and J by 7 bases. The CDR3 totals 13 residues. The CDR3 nucleotides are TGTGCCAGCTCACTGTTGGGACAGGATGAAGCTTTCTTT. Its protein product is CASSLLGQDEAFF.

This chain links TRBV5-1 with TRBJ1-4, with a tentative D call TRBD1 (6 bases). The CDR3 loop spans 16 amino acids. Trimming removed 3 bases from V and 0 bases from J, with 12 bases in between. Germline CDR1 is SGHRS and CDR2 is YFSETQ. CDR3 protein: CASSSRTDSTNEKLFF. The DNA of the CDR3 is TGCGCCAGCAGCTCCCGGACAGATTCAACTAATGAAAAACTGTTTTTT.

The chain couples TRBV6-5 to TRBJ2-3; TRBD2 aligns across 8 bases. The germline CDR1 and CDR2 sequences are MNHEY and SVGAGI. With 0 bases clipped from V and 3 bases from J, the junction kept 5 bases outside the gene matches. The CDR3 is 16 residues long. CDR3 loop: CASSYSSGGSTDTQYF. The CDR3 DNA sequence: TGTGCCAGCAGTTACTCATCGGGGGGGAGTACAGATACGCAGTATTTT.

This sequence joins TRBV7-2 and TRBJ1-3; D is unresolved. CDR3 size: 15 residues. Germline lookup yields CDR1 SGHTA and CDR2 FQGNSA. V shed 5 bases and J shed 2 bases, with 13 bases lying between them. CDR3 nucleotides: TGTGCCAGCAGCCGGACTAGGACGGCTGGAAACACCATATATTTT. Its translation is CASSRTRTAGNTIYF.

The V and J genes are TRBV18 and TRBJ1-1; a weak D match, TRBD1 (5 bases). The CDR3 consists of 15 residues. Germline V CDR1 and CDR2: KGHSH, LQKENI. V lost 2 bases, J lost 1 base, and 11 bases lay in between. CDR3 loop: CASSPFGAENTEAFF. The CDR3 bases are TGTGCCAGCTCACCATTTGGGGCGGAGAACACTGAAGCTTTCTTT.

This clone was detected only a few times. The rearrangement joins TRBV6-1 to TRBJ1-1; D perhaps matches TRBD1 (5 bases). The CDR3 consists of 13 residues. CDR1 is MNHNS and CDR2 is SASEGT in the germline V gene. V lost 3 bases, J lost 2 bases, and 7 bases lay in between. CDR3 sequence reads: CASSETVNTEAFF. CDR3 DNA sequence: TGTGCCAGCAGTGAGACAGTTAACACTGAAGCTTTCTTT.

The chain couples TRBV18 to TRBJ1-5, with 12 bases that match TRBD1. V gave up 3 bases and J gave up 5 bases; unmatched junction bases: 5. Germline values: CDR1 KGHSH, CDR2 LQKENI. This CDR3 spans 16 amino acids. In DNA form, the CDR3 reads TGTGCCAGCTCACCCGGGACAGGGGGCTTGGATCAGCCCCAGCATTTT. This encodes CASSPGTGGLDQPQHF. The full variable domain, rest sourced from reference TRBV18 and TRBJ1-5, is NAGVMQNPRHLVRRRGQEARLRCSPMKGHSHVYWYRQLPEEGLKFMVYLQKENIIDESGMPKERFSAEFPKEGPSILRIQQVVRGDSAAYFCASSPGTGGLDQPQHFGDGTRLSIL.

This clone came up a few times. The chain couples TRBV19 to TRBJ1-1, with D possibly being TRBD1 (6 bases). The germline V gene encodes CDR1 LNHDA and CDR2 SQIVND (reference sequence). The CDR3 is 11 residues long. The germline V and J ends were trimmed by 1 base and 13 bases, with 10 bases remaining between them. CDR3 DNA: TGTGCCAGTAGTATAGGACAGGAGGATTTCTTT. Amino acid sequence: CASSIGQEDFF.

The chain is built from TRBV6-6 and TRBJ1-5; D gene ambiguous. The V gene's germline CDR1 is MNHNY and CDR2 SVGAGI (reference sequence). V lost 6 bases and J lost 0, with 12 bases in between. The length of the CDR3 is 15 residues. For the CDR3, the DNA is TGTGCCAGCAGCTACCGACTGGATAGCAATCAGCCCCAGCATTTT. The encoded protein is CASSYRLDSNQPQHF.

The V and J genes are TRBV6-6 and TRBJ1-1, with TRBD1 as a possible D gene (5 bases). Per germline, CDR1 MNHNY and CDR2 SVGAGI (reference sequence). The CDR3 totals 11 residues. Trimming removed 11 bases from V and 8 bases from J, with 15 bases in between. The CDR3 sequence is CAATEGPEAFF. The CDR3, as DNA: TGTGCCGCTACGGAGGGGCCCGAAGCTTTCTTT.

V usage is TRBV18 and J usage is TRBJ1-6; 9 bases agree with TRBD1. V trimming: 6 bases; J trimming: 0 bases; junction bases outside the gene matches: 15. CDR1 is KGHSH, CDR2 LQKENI, per germline. The CDR3 sequence is 20 residues long. CDR3: CASSAMRTGGAISYNSPLHF. In DNA form, the CDR3 reads TGTGCCAGCTCCGCGATGAGAACAGGGGGCGCAATCTCCTATAATTCACCCCTCCACTTT.

There are a few counts of this clone. V and J are TRBV27 and TRBJ1-5; D is unclear. Trimming removed 2 bases at V and 5 bases at J, with 10 bases between. Looked up from germline, CDR1 is MNHEY and CDR2 is SMNVEV (reference sequence). The CDR3 has 14 residues. The DNA of the CDR3 is TGTGCCAGCAGTTTACTGCCGGGTTATCAGCCCCAGCATTTT. Translating gives CASSLLPGYQPQHF.